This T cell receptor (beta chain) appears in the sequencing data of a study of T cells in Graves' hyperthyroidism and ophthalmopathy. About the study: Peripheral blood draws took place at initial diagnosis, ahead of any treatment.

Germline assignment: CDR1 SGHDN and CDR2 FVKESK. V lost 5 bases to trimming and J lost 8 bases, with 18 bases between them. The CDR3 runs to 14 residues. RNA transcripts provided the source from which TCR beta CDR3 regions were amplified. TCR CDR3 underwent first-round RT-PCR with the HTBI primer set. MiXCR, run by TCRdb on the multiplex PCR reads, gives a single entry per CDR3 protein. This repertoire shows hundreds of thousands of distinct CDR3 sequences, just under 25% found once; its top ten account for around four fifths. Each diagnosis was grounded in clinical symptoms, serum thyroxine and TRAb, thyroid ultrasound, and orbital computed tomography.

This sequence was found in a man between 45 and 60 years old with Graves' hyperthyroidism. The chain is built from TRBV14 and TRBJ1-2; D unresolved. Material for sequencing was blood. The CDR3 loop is CASSLFQIGRGYTF. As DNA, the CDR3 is TGTGCCAGCAGCTTGTTTCAAATAGGGAGGGGCTACACCTTC.